This T cell receptor (beta chain) was found in a study of blood T cell repertoires in COVID-19. Profiling relied on immunoSEQ multiplex PCR, and the TCRdb table lists in-frame clones only, not all of them. The top ten clones hold roughly 1.5% of a sample with 210,000 or so clones, about 91% of them seen once. V lost 1 base and J 0 bases, leaving 5 bases between the germline ends. CDR1 is LNHDA and CDR2 is SQIVND in the germline V gene (reference sequence). The CDR3 is 14 residues long. On this clone itself: Other nucleotide sequences from this sample produce the same CDR3.

The source is a man younger than 35 with active or convalescent COVID-19. Sequencing used peripheral blood. The chain combines TRBV19 with TRBJ2-3; D is uncertain. CDR3 nucleotides: TGTGCCAGTAGTATAGTAATTAGCACAGATACGCAGTATTTT. Residues: CASSIVISTDTQYF. The whole variable domain, filled in from reference TRBV19 and TRBJ2-3, reads DGGITQSPKYLFRKEGQNVTLSCEQNLNHDAMYWYRQDPGQGLRLIYYSQIVNDFQKGDIAEGYSVSREKKESFPLTVTSAQKNPTAFYLCASSIVISTDTQYFGPGTRLTVL.